A selection of T cell receptor beta chains follows, all from one sample in a study of T cell changes during pregnancy in multiple sclerosis. Method: immunoSEQ multiplex PCR; TCRdb's copy keeps in-frame clones and lacks some. The table lists approximately 34,000 clones, 92% of them singletons, with approximately 0.5% in the top ten. This specimen was CD4+ T cells from peripheral blood mononuclear cells, taken after pregnancy. All receptors come from a female donor with multiple sclerosis, enrolled in a pregnancy study. Each CDR3 is given with its conserved first and last residue. The D gene is left open where the match is weak. The size entry is marked missing in some rows and otherwise reads once, few, many or a size class.

j_call: TRBJ2-1
v_call: TRBV27
cdr3_length: 16
d_call: TRBD2
clone_size: -
cdr3_nt: TGTGCCAGCAGTCCCTGGACTAGCGGAAAGGGGAATGAGCAGTTCTTC
cdr3_aa: CASSPWTSGKGNEQFF

j_call: TRBJ2-7
v_call: TRBV28
cdr3_length: 11
d_call: -
clone_size: -
cdr3_nt: TGTGCCAGCACTACAGGGTCCGAGCAGTACTTC
cdr3_aa: CASTTGSEQYF

j_call: TRBJ2-6
v_call: TRBV7-2
cdr3_length: 16
d_call: -
clone_size: once
cdr3_nt: TGTGCCAGCAGCTTAGGTCCGGGAGCTGGGGCCAACGTCCTGACTTTC
cdr3_aa: CASSLGPGAGANVLTF

j_call: TRBJ2-2
v_call: TRBV19
cdr3_length: 16
d_call: TRBD2
clone_size: -
cdr3_nt: TGTGCCAGTAGTAGTATTAGCGGGGTGAACACCGGGGAGCTGTTTTTT
cdr3_aa: CASSSISGVNTGELFF

j_call: TRBJ2-1
v_call: TRBV6-6
cdr3_length: 15
d_call: -
clone_size: -
cdr3_nt: TGTGCCAGCAGTCCCGGCTGGGCCTCCTACAATGAGCAGTTCTTC
cdr3_aa: CASSPGWASYNEQFF

j_call: TRBJ2-5
v_call: TRBV18
cdr3_length: 15
d_call: -
clone_size: -
cdr3_nt: TGTGCCAGCTCACCACGGCAGGGCTTGGTGGAGACCCAGTACTTC
cdr3_aa: CASSPRQGLVETQYF

j_call: TRBJ1-4
v_call: TRBV27
cdr3_length: 20
d_call: TRBD1
clone_size: -
cdr3_nt: TGTGCCAGCAGTGGGATCACCAGGGAGTCCGGGACAGGGGTTAATGAAAAACTGTTTTTT
cdr3_aa: CASSGITRESGTGVNEKLFF

j_call: TRBJ2-2
v_call: TRBV5-5
cdr3_length: 14
d_call: -
clone_size: few
cdr3_nt: TGTGCCAGCAGCTTCAAACTAAACACCGGGGAGCTGTTTTTT
cdr3_aa: CASSFKLNTGELFF

j_call: TRBJ1-2
v_call: TRBV25-1
cdr3_length: 13
d_call: -
clone_size: -
cdr3_nt: TGTGCCAGCCGGGGGGGAAACGACTATGGCTACACCTTC
cdr3_aa: CASRGGNDYGYTF

j_call: TRBJ1-3
v_call: TRBV2
cdr3_length: 17
d_call: TRBD1
clone_size: -
cdr3_nt: TGTGCCAGCAAGGCGGGACAGGGTCGTTTCTCTGGAAACACCATATATTTT
cdr3_aa: CASKAGQGRFSGNTIYF

j_call: TRBJ1-1
v_call: TRBV7-2
cdr3_length: 13
d_call: TRBD1
clone_size: few
cdr3_nt: TGTGCCAGCAGTCGGACAGGGGGAACTGAAGCTTTCTTT
cdr3_aa: CASSRTGGTEAFF

j_call: TRBJ1-5
v_call: TRBV6-1
cdr3_length: 12
d_call: -
clone_size: -
cdr3_nt: TGTGCCAGCAGTGAAGCCTCGACCCCAGGGCATTTT
cdr3_aa: CASSEASTPGHF

j_call: TRBJ2-3
v_call: TRBV27
cdr3_length: 14
d_call: TRBD1
clone_size: -
cdr3_nt: TGTGCCAGCCGCCGACAGGGGGGGACAGATACGCAGTATTTT
cdr3_aa: CASRRQGGTDTQYF

j_call: TRBJ1-6
v_call: TRBV7-9
cdr3_length: 15
d_call: -
clone_size: -
cdr3_nt: TGTGCCACCTCAGCACGGAGCTTGAGGGATTCACCCCTCCACTTT
cdr3_aa: CATSARSLRDSPLHF

j_call: TRBJ2-5
v_call: TRBV12-5
cdr3_length: 12
d_call: -
clone_size: -
cdr3_nt: TGTGCTAGAACACCCGCCGAAGAGACCCAGTACTTC
cdr3_aa: CARTPAEETQYF

j_call: TRBJ1-2
v_call: TRBV4-3
cdr3_length: 15
d_call: -
clone_size: -
cdr3_nt: TGCGCCAGCAGCCAAGAAGGAGGCCAATACTATGGCTACACCTTC
cdr3_aa: CASSQEGGQYYGYTF

j_call: TRBJ1-4
v_call: TRBV7-8
cdr3_length: 15
d_call: -
clone_size: -
cdr3_nt: TGTGCCAGCAGCTTATCTTCGATCCTCGGTGAAAAACTGTTTTTT
cdr3_aa: CASSLSSILGEKLFF

j_call: TRBJ2-3
v_call: TRBV18
cdr3_length: 15
d_call: TRBD2
clone_size: -
cdr3_nt: TGTGCCAGCTCACCGGTAGCGGGATCCACAGATACGCAGTATTTT
cdr3_aa: CASSPVAGSTDTQYF

j_call: TRBJ2-7
v_call: TRBV5-1
cdr3_length: 13
d_call: TRBD1
clone_size: -
cdr3_nt: TGCGCCAGCAGCCGGGACAGGGGGTACGAGCAGTACTTC
cdr3_aa: CASSRDRGYEQYF

j_call: TRBJ2-6
v_call: TRBV14
cdr3_length: 15
d_call: -
clone_size: -
cdr3_nt: TGTGCCAGCAGCCCATGGACAGCTGGGGCCAACGTCCTGACTTTC
cdr3_aa: CASSPWTAGANVLTF

j_call: TRBJ1-2
v_call: TRBV9
cdr3_length: 15
d_call: TRBD1
clone_size: -
cdr3_nt: TGTGCCAGCAGCGCCGGGACAGTTAGAGGCTATGGCTACACCTTC
cdr3_aa: CASSAGTVRGYGYTF

j_call: TRBJ1-2
v_call: TRBV5-1
cdr3_length: 15
d_call: TRBD1
clone_size: -
cdr3_nt: TGCGCCAGCAGCTTCAGGACAGGGGGCGTTGATGGCTACACCTTC
cdr3_aa: CASSFRTGGVDGYTF

j_call: TRBJ1-1
v_call: TRBV4-2
cdr3_length: 15
d_call: -
clone_size: -
cdr3_nt: TGTGCCAGCAGCCAAGAGTGGGACTTATACACTGAAGCTTTCTTT
cdr3_aa: CASSQEWDLYTEAFF